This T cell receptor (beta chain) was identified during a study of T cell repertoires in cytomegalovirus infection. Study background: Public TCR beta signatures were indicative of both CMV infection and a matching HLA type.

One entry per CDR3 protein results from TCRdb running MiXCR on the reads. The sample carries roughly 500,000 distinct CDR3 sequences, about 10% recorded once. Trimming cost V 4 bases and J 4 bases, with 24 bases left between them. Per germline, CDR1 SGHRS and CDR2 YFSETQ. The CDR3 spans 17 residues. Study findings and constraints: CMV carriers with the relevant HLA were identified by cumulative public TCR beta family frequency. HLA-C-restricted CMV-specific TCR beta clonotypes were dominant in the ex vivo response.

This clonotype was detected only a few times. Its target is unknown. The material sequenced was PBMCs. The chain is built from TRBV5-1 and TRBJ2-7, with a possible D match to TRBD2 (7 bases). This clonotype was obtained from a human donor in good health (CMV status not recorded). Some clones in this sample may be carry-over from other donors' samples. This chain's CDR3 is CASSPLMLQGGTYEQYF. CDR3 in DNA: TGCGCCAGCAGCCCACTGATGTTACAGGGAGGGACTTACGAGCAGTACTTC. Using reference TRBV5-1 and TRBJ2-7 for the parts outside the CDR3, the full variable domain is KAGVTQTPRYLIKTRGQQVTLSCSPISGHRSVSWYQQTPGQGLQFLFEYFSETQRNKGNFPGRFSGRQFSNSRSEMNVSTLELGDSALYLCASSPLMLQGGTYEQYFGPGTRLTVT.